Listed below are T cell receptor beta chains from one sample, sequenced in a study of T cell repertoires in cytomegalovirus infection. TCRdb fed the reads into MiXCR, producing one record per CDR3 protein. The sample has under 200,000 distinct CDR3 sequences, approximately 9.6% seen once; the top ten hold approximately 4.3%. Sequencing input: PBMCs. These receptors originate from a human donor in good health (CMV status not recorded). Some clones in this sample may be carry-over from other donors' samples. Both conserved end residues are part of each CDR3.

V	length	J	CDR3
TRBV7-2	16	TRBJ2-6	CASSPQGGPGANVLTF
TRBV28	14	TRBJ1-2	CASRWGQTNYGYTF
TRBV28	14	TRBJ1-5	CASNRDRSNQPQHF
TRBV12-3/TRBV12-4	14	TRBJ2-7	CASSYRTGGSEQYF
TRBV28	14	TRBJ1-4	CASSSPGTSEKLFF
TRBV7-9	13	TRBJ1-2	CASSADPRRGYTF
TRBV20-1	18	TRBJ2-3	CSPKGLAGGPVPTDTQYF
TRBV5-6	15	TRBJ1-4	CASSLAARPVEKLFF
TRBV12-3/TRBV12-4	14	TRBJ2-2	CASSLQGNTGELFF
TRBV7-2	19	TRBJ2-1	CASSGPGLAGGGSYNEQFF
TRBV29-1	16	TRBJ1-1	CSVGPRAAIMNTEAFF
TRBV7-8	15	TRBJ2-3	CASSFSFRGTDTQYF
TRBV27	15	TRBJ1-6	CASSSSGTLYSPLHF
TRBV7-9	15	TRBJ2-1	CASSARDRADNEQFF
TRBV7-9	13	TRBJ1-2	CASSLGAGRGYTF
TRBV20-1	15	TRBJ2-7	CSARSTLASGGEQYF
TRBV12-3/TRBV12-4	14	TRBJ2-2	CASSSDSGSGELFF
TRBV6-2/TRBV6-3	11	TRBJ1-4	CASKRDGKLFF
TRBV7-9	16	TRBJ2-7	CASSLALIGQTYEQYF
TRBV7-9	19	TRBJ2-1	CASSTRILVRAGSYNEQFF
TRBV7-6	12	TRBJ1-6	CASSVLNSPLHF
TRBV7-3	15	TRBJ2-4	CASSLGQGIENIQYF